This T cell receptor (beta chain) came from a study of identical twins. Study results and caveats: Beta clonotypes that were abundant in cord blood contained fewer insertions, a pattern absent from memory repertoires. With beta out-of-frame sequences, excess sharing by twins was weaker. Modelling underestimated the level of out-of-frame TCR alpha sharing observed in monozygotic twins.

The V gene lost 4 bases and the J gene lost 1 base, with 8 bases spanning the gap. The CDR3 length is 13 residues. The germline gives CDR1 LGHDT, CDR2 YNNKEL (reference sequence). Worth noting for this clonotype: The antigen is not known.

It was template switching that added a universal primer site, and there were unique molecular identifiers on the cDNA. TCRdb recomputed calls from the 5' RACE reads with MiXCR, one row per CDR3 protein. Here the sample spans 450,000 to 650,000 distinct CDR3 sequences, 12% to 15% being singletons. The sample also formed part of further work on yellow fever vaccine responses in identical twins.

Sequencing was done on a sample of CD4+ T cells sorted from blood. This TCR came from a woman aged 18-30 years in good health. This rearrangement joins TRBV3-1 to TRBJ2-7; D is unclear. The CDR3 nucleotides read TGTGCCAGCAGCCCCCCTTATTCCTACGAGCAGTACTTC. This encodes CASSPPYSYEQYF.